Included here is one T cell receptor (beta chain) sequence, with context. Its antigen is unidentified. Oncomine TCR Beta short-read sequencing was applied to DNA from cultured CD4+ T cells. MiXCR was run by TCRdb on the PCR reads, yielding one entry per CDR3 protein. The sample has more than 15,000 distinct CDR3 sequences, 65% to 80% seen once. The CDR3 has 10 residues. Germline V gene sequence: CDR1 SSHAT, CDR2 FNYEAQ (reference sequence). This sample was taken from a study of vaccination and CD4 T cells after COVID-19. Noted treatment: approximately 9-day PBMC culture with coronavirus spike peptide pools or control peptides (ViraFEST assay).

Sequencing was performed on CD4+ T cells from blood, cultured in vitro. This TCR derives from a human donor who had recovered from COVID-19. The gene calls are TRBV7-7 and TRBJ2-1; D may correspond to TRBD1 or TRBD2 (6 bases each). CDR3 DNA sequence: TGTGCTACCGGGGGCGCTGAGCAGTTCTTC. Translated, it gives CATGGAEQFF.